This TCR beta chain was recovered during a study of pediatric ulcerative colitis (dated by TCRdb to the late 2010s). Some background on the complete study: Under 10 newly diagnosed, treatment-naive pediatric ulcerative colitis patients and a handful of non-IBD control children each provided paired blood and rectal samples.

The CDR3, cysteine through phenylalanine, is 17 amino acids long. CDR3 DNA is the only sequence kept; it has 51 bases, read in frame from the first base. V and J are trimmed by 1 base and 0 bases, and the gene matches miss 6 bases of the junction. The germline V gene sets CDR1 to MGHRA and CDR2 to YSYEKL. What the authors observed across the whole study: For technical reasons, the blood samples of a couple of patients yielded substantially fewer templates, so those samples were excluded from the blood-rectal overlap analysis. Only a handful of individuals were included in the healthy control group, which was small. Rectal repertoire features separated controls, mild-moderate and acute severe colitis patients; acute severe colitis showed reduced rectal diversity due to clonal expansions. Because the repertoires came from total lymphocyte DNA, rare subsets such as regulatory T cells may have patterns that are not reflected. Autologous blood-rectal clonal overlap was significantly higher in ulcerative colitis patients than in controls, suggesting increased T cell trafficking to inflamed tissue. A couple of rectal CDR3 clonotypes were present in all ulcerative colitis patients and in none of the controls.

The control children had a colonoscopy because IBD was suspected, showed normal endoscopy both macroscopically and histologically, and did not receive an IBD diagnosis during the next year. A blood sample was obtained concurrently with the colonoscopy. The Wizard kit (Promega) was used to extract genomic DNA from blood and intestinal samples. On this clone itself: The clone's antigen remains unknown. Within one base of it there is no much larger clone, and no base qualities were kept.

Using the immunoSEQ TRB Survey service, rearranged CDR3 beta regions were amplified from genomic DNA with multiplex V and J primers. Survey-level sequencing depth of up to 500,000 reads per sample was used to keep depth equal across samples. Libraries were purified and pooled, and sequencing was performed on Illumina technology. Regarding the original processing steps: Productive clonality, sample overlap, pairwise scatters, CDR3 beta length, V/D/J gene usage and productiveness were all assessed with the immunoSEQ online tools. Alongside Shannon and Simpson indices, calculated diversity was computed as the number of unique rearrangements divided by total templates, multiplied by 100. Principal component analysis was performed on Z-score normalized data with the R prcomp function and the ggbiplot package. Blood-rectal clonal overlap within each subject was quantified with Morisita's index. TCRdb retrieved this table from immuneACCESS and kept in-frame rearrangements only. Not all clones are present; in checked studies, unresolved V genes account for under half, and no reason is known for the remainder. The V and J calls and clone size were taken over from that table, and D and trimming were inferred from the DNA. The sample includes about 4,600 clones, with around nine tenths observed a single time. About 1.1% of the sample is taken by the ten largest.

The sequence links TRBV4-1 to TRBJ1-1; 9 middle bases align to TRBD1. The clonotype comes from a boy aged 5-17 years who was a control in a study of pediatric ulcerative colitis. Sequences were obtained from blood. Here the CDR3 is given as CASSQGDRADMNTEAFF. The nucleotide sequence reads TGCGCCAGCAGCCAAGGGGACAGGGCTGATATGAACACTGAAGCTTTCTTT.